Below, 23 T cell receptor beta chains from the same sample are listed, as sequenced in a study of T cells after yellow fever vaccination. Via MiXCR, TCRdb re-called the 5' RACE reads, giving one row per CDR3 protein. The sample contains 250,000 to 400,000 distinct CDR3 sequences, around 4.5% of which appear only once. The input for sequencing was PBMCs, taken 15 days after the yellow fever booster vaccination. The receptors originated from a man aged 18-30 years who received the YFV17D yellow fever vaccine.

The chain joins TRBV5-1 to TRBJ2-3, with 9 bases lining up with TRBD1. The germline CDR1 and CDR2 sequences are SGHRS and YFSETQ. Trimming cost V 0 bases and J 4 bases; bases outside gene matches: 6. This CDR3 contains 16 residues. The CDR3 protein is CASSLGLGQGADTQYF. The CDR3 nucleotides are TGCGCCAGCAGCTTGGGATTGGGACAGGGAGCAGATACGCAGTATTTT. The full variable domain, completed using reference TRBV5-1 and TRBJ2-3, is KAGVTQTPRYLIKTRGQQVTLSCSPISGHRSVSWYQQTPGQGLQFLFEYFSETQRNKGNFPGRFSGRQFSNSRSEMNVSTLELGDSALYLCASSLGLGQGADTQYFGPGTRLTVL.

The chain is built from TRBV30 and TRBJ2-7; 9 bases are a match to TRBD1. This CDR3 region has 14 residues. Germline CDR1 is GTSNPN and CDR2 is SVGIG (reference sequence). With 0 bases clipped from V and 3 bases from J, the junction kept 3 bases outside the gene matches. CDR3 amino acids: CAWSVGTGIYEQYF. The CDR3 bases are TGTGCCTGGAGTGTCGGGACAGGGATCTACGAGCAGTACTTC.

This clonotype was counted ten times or more. This rearrangement joins TRBV7-2 to TRBJ2-1; D gene ambiguous. This CDR3 region has 11 residues. Germline-derived CDR1 and CDR2 are SGHTA and FQGNSA. The V end lost 5 bases, the J end lost 9 bases, and 8 bases lay between the germline ends. DNA for the CDR3: TGTGCCAGCAGCCAACTTGGTGAGCAGTTCTTC. As protein: CASSQLGEQFF.

The V call is TRBV18, the J call TRBJ1-2; the D is unclear. Germline lookup yields CDR1 KGHSH and CDR2 LQKENI. Trimming removed 6 bases from V and 4 bases from J, with 12 bases in between. The CDR3 runs 13 residues. DNA for the CDR3: TGTGCCAGCTCGTCAGAGGAGTCCTATGGCTACACCTTC. Residues: CASSSEESYGYTF. The full variable domain, its missing parts supplied by reference TRBV18 and TRBJ1-2, is NAGVMQNPRHLVRRRGQEARLRCSPMKGHSHVYWYRQLPEEGLKFMVYLQKENIIDESGMPKERFSAEFPKEGPSILRIQQVVRGDSAAYFCASSSEESYGYTFGSGTRLTVV.

This clonotype was observed a few times. This sequence joins TRBV5-4 and TRBJ1-5; D ambiguous. The V end lost 1 base, the J end lost 4 bases, and 15 bases lay between the germline ends. The CDR3 totals 16 residues. Germline CDR1 is SGHNT and CDR2 is YYREEE (reference sequence). The CDR3 spells CASSLSNRTANQPQHF. The CDR3, as DNA: TGTGCCAGCAGCTTGAGTAATAGGACTGCTAATCAGCCCCAGCATTTT.

This CDR3 reads CASSTRDRGRLGTDTQYF. CDR3 nucleotides: TGTGCCAGCAGCACCCGGGACAGGGGGCGATTGGGCACAGATACGCAGTATTTT. This chain links TRBV4-2 with TRBJ2-3; 12 bases align to TRBD1. The CDR3 sequence is 18 residues long. V was pared by 5 bases and J by 1 base, with 10 bases of the junction left unmatched. Germline V CDR1 and CDR2: LGHNA, YNFKEQ.

The J gene is TRBJ2-3, the V gene TRBV5-1; the match to TRBD2 covers 7 bases. This CDR3 has 14 residues. The V gene's germline CDR1 is SGHRS and CDR2 YFSETQ. The junction had 6 bases not matched to a gene; V was cut back by 3 bases and J by 5 bases. DNA for the CDR3: TGCGCCAGCAGCTCAGGACTAGTCATAGATACGCAGTATTTT. It translates to CASSSGLVIDTQYF. Using reference TRBV5-1 and TRBJ2-3 for the parts outside the CDR3, the full variable domain is KAGVTQTPRYLIKTRGQQVTLSCSPISGHRSVSWYQQTPGQGLQFLFEYFSETQRNKGNFPGRFSGRQFSNSRSEMNVSTLELGDSALYLCASSSGLVIDTQYFGPGTRLTVL.

This clonotype was recorded many times. This rearrangement joins TRBV4-2 to TRBJ2-5, with a tentative D call TRBD2 (6 bases). Germline V lookup: CDR1 LGHNA, CDR2 YNFKEQ. The CDR3 runs to 14 residues. Between the trimmed V and J ends, which lost 1 base and 0 bases, there was a span of 6 bases. The CDR3 DNA reads as TGTGCCAGCAGCCAAGCTAGCGACCAAGAGACCCAGTACTTC. Protein sequence: CASSQASDQETQYF.

This clonotype came up many times. V is TRBV4-1 and J is TRBJ2-1; D gene uncertain. Germline V gene lookup returns CDR1 MGHRA and CDR2 YSYEKL. The CDR3 length is 13 residues. Trimming shortened V by 0 bases and J by 9 bases, and 9 bases separated the two germline ends. The CDR3 sequence is CASSQDLDLEQFF. The DNA for the CDR3 is TGCGCCAGCAGCCAAGATTTAGATCTTGAGCAGTTCTTC.

This clonotype was picked up many times. The chain carries TRBV7-2 and TRBJ2-1, with D perhaps being TRBD1 or TRBD2 (6 bases each). The CDR3 covers 14 residues. V was shortened by 3 bases and J by 8 bases, with 14 bases between the two germline ends. CDR1 and CDR2 (germline): SGHTA, FQGNSA. The CDR3 spells CASSLVGGFDEQFF. DNA for the CDR3: TGTGCCAGCAGCTTGGTGGGGGGCTTCGATGAGCAGTTCTTC.

The table lists this clonotype with many counts. The chain is built from TRBV10-2 and TRBJ2-7; 10 bases line up with TRBD1. The V gene end was trimmed by 6 bases and the J gene end by 7 bases; junction bases not matched to a gene: 18. The CDR3 extends over 17 amino acids. Germline V gives CDR1 WSHSY, CDR2 SAAADI. CDR3 amino acids: CASSTLPATGGLGEQYF. CDR3 in DNA: TGCGCCAGCAGCACTCTACCAGCGACAGGGGGCTTGGGGGAGCAGTACTTC.

The rearrangement joins TRBV27 to TRBJ2-2, with 9 bases identical to TRBD1. After removal of 3 bases from V and 4 bases from J, the junction contained 6 bases not matched to a gene. Germline V CDR1 and CDR2: MNHEY, SMNVEV (reference sequence). CDR3 size: 16 residues. CDR3 nucleotide sequence: TGTGCCAGCAGTTTGGGACAGGGAAGGGGCACCGGGGAGCTGTTTTTT. It translates to CASSLGQGRGTGELFF.

The sample holds many counts of this clonotype. The V call is TRBV20-1, the J call TRBJ2-2; no clear D gene. V gave up 3 bases and J gave up 5 bases, with 10 bases separating them. CDR3 length: 13 residues. Germline V gene data show CDR1 as DFQATT and CDR2 as SNEGSKA (reference sequence). The CDR3 DNA reads TGCAGTGCTAGGTCCGGGCGGACCGGGGAGCTGTTTTTT. Amino acid sequence: CSARSGRTGELFF.

This clonotype was seen at least ten times. The rearrangement uses TRBV21-1 and TRBJ1-1; the table's D gene call, TRBD1, was not cross checked with the DNA. TRBV21-1 is given as a pseudogene. The CDR3 runs 12 residues. CDR3 residues: CASSKGNRETFF. The CDR3 DNA is TGTGCCAGCAGCAAAGGGAACAGGGAGACTTTCTTT.

This clonotype was recorded a few times. This sequence joins TRBV7-3 and TRBJ2-3; 10 bases are shared with TRBD2. In germline, CDR1 is SGHTA, CDR2 FQGTGA. V shed 2 bases and J 2 bases; nucleotides not matched to a gene: 13. This CDR3 has 19 residues. The chain's CDR3 is CASSLLPASGGATTDTQYF. Here the CDR3 DNA reads TGTGCCAGCAGCTTACTCCCGGCTAGCGGGGGAGCCACCACAGATACGCAGTATTTT.

This clonotype was seen more than once but under ten times. The chain has TRBV7-8 and TRBJ2-7; possible D gene TRBD2, 5 bases. This CDR3 contains 12 residues. Trimming left V 4 bases short and J 6 bases short, with 10 bases between. Germline loops: CDR1 SGHVS, CDR2 FQNEAQ. The CDR3 region has the DNA TGTGCCAGCAGCTCGGACTCCCCCGAGCAGTACGTC. This gives the protein CASSSDSPEQYV.

The table lists this clonotype with a few counts. The J gene is TRBJ2-3, the V gene TRBV5-1; D is possibly TRBD2 (6 bases). Trimming removed 8 bases from V and 2 bases from J, with 15 bases in between. This CDR3 spans 14 amino acids. The germline CDR1 and CDR2 sequences are SGHRS and YFSETQ. The CDR3 reads CASKYGTATDTQYF. Written as DNA, the CDR3 is TGCGCCAGTAAATACGGGACTGCCACAGATACGCAGTATTTT.

This clonotype was seen more than once but under ten times. This chain connects TRBV23-1 to TRBJ1-5; D may be TRBD1 (6 bases). TRBV23-1 falls under the ORF class, with uncertain function. The V gene lost 0 bases and the J gene lost 0 bases, with 12 bases spanning the gap. The CDR3 contains 17 residues. The CDR3 loop is CASSQSGAGDSNQPQHF. For the CDR3, the DNA is TGCGCCAGCAGTCAATCGGGGGCAGGAGATAGCAATCAGCCCCAGCATTTT.

This clonotype was picked up a small number of times. The chain couples TRBV20-1 to TRBJ2-7; TRBD2 agrees at 9 bases. V lost 2 bases and J lost 5; bases outside the gene matches: 10. The germline V gene has CDR1 DFQATT and CDR2 SNEGSKA (reference sequence). The CDR3 length is 15 residues. For the CDR3, the DNA is TGCAGTGCTAGAATAGCGGGGGTAACGAAGGACGAGCAGTACGTC. It encodes CSARIAGVTKDEQYV.

This clonotype was observed a handful of times. The J gene is TRBJ2-5, the V gene TRBV27; 13 bases line up with TRBD2. This CDR3 has 17 residues. Per germline, CDR1 MNHEY and CDR2 SMNVEV (reference sequence). J gave up 5 bases and V 6 bases, and 12 bases lay outside the gene matches. The CDR3 DNA is TGTGCCAGCAGCCGGGATCGACTAGCGGGGGGCATGGAGACCCAGTACTTC. Translation: CASSRDRLAGGMETQYF.

J is TRBJ2-7 and V is TRBV28; 7 bases match TRBD1. In germline, CDR1 is MDHEN, CDR2 SYDVKM. The CDR3 is 15 amino acids. V gave up 2 bases and J gave up 6 bases; unmatched junction bases: 10. CDR3 in amino acids: CASSLAPRGSVEQYV. Here the CDR3 DNA reads TGTGCCAGCAGTTTAGCGCCCAGGGGGTCGGTCGAGCAGTACGTC.

V gene TRBV4-3 combines with J gene TRBJ1-4; the D gene is possibly TRBD1 (5 bases). From germline, CDR1 is LGHNA and CDR2 YSLEER. V dropped 0 bases and J dropped 4 bases, with 15 bases sitting between them. CDR3 length: 17 residues. The CDR3 reads CASSQDGGGRSNEKLFF. The DNA for the CDR3 is TGCGCCAGCAGCCAAGATGGTGGGGGACGGAGTAATGAAAAACTGTTTTTT.

This clonotype was observed a handful of times. The chain has TRBV7-2 and TRBJ1-2; perhaps TRBD1 as D (6 bases). V gave up 3 bases and J gave up 6 bases, with 14 bases separating them. Per germline, CDR1 SGHTA and CDR2 FQGNSA. The CDR3 loop spans 14 amino acids. The CDR3 loop reads CASSFRAGANGYTF. CDR3 coding DNA: TGTGCCAGCAGCTTCCGGGCAGGGGCAAATGGCTACACCTTC.